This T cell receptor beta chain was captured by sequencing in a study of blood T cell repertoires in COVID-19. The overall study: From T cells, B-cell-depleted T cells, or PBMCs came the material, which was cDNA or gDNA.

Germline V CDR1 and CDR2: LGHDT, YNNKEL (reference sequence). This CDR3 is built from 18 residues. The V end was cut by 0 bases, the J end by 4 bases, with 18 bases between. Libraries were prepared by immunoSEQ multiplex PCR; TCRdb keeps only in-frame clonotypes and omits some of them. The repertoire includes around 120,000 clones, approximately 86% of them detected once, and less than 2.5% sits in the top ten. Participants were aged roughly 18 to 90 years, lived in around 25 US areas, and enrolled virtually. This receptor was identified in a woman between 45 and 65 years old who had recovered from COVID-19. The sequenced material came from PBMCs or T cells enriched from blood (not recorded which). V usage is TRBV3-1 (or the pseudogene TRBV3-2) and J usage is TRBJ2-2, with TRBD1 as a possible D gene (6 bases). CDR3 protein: CASSQETNRDRFTGELFF. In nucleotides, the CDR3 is TGTGCCAGCAGCCAAGAAACAAACAGGGATCGGTTCACCGGGGAGCTGTTTTTT.